The 2 T cell receptor beta chains given below trace back to one sample, sequenced in a study of T cells in Graves' hyperthyroidism and ophthalmopathy. TCR beta CDR3 sequences were amplified from RNA transcripts. Researchers ran a first-round RT-PCR on the TCR CDR3 using the HTBI primer set. Using its own MiXCR run on the multiplex PCR reads, TCRdb lists one record per CDR3 protein. The sample includes roughly 100,000 distinct CDR3 sequences, 40% to 50% of them seen just once. Material: blood. The origin of the receptors is a middle-aged man with Graves' hyperthyroidism.

With respect to this clonotype: This may come from a read error, since a much larger clone is one base off. CDR3 DNA: TGTGCCAGCAGGAGAGCAGGGGGCATAGATGCGCAGTATTTT. Translated, it gives CASRRAGGIDAQYF. The J gene is TRBJ2-3, the V gene TRBV13; TRBD1 matches at 8 bases. This CDR3 is 14 amino acids long. The germline gives CDR1 PRHDT, CDR2 FYEKMQ (reference sequence).

In this sample, this clonotype turned up many times. The chain has TRBV5-1 and TRBJ2-6; D is ambiguous. The CDR3 is 13 amino acids. Trimming pared 5 bases from V and 5 bases from J, leaving 8 bases between. CDR1 and CDR2 (germline): SGHRS, YFSETQ. The CDR3 spells CASSPERANVLTF. In DNA form, the CDR3 reads TGCGCCAGCAGTCCTGAGAGGGCCAACGTCCTGACTTTC. The complete variable domain, with remaining parts taken from reference TRBV5-1 and TRBJ2-6, reads KAGVTQTPRYLIKTRGQQVTLSCSPISGHRSVSWYQQTPGQGLQFLFEYFSETQRNKGNFPGRFSGRQFSNSRSEMNVSTLELGDSALYLCASSPERANVLTFGAGSRLTVL.